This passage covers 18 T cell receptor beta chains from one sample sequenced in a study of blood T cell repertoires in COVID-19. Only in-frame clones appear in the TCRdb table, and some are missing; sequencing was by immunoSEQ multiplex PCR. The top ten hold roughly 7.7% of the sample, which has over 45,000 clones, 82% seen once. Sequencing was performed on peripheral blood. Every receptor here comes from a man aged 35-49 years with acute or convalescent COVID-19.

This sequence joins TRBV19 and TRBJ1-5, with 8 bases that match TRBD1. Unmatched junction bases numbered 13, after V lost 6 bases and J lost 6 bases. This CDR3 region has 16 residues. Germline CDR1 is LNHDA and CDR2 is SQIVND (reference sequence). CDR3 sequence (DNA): TGTGCCAGTAGGGCCGGTCGACAGGGGATAGGTCAGCCCCAGCATTTT. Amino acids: CASRAGRQGIGQPQHF.

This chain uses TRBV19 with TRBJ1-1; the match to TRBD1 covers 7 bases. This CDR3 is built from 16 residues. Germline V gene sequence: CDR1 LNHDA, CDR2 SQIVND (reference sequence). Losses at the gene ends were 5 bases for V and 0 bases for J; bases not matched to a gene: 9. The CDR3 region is CASSVDRAPMNTEAFF. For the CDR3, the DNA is TGTGCCAGTAGTGTCGACAGGGCACCCATGAACACTGAAGCTTTCTTT.

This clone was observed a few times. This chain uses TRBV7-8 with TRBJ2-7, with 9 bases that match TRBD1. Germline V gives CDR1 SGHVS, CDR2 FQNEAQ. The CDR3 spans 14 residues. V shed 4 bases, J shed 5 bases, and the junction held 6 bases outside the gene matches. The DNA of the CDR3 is TGTGCCAGCAGCTCAAGGACAGGGGACGACGAGCAGTACTTC. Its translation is CASSSRTGDDEQYF. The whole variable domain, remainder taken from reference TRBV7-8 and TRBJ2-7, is GAGVSQSPRYKVAKRGQDVALRCDPISGHVSLFWYQQALGQGPEFLTYFQNEAQLDKSGLPSDRFFAERPEGSVSTLKIQRTQQEDSAVYLCASSSRTGDDEQYFGPGTRLTVT.

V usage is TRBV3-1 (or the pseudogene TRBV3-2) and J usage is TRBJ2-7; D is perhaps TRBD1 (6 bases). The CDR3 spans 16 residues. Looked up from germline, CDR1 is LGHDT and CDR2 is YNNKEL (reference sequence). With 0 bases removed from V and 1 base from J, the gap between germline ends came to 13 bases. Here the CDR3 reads CASSQEWDIRSYEQYF. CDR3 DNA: TGTGCCAGCAGCCAAGAGTGGGACATCCGATCCTACGAGCAGTACTTC.

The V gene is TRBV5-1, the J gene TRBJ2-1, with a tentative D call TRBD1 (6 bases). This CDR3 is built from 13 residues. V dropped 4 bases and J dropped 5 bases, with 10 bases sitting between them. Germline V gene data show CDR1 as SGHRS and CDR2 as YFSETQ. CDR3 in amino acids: CASSIGQNNEQFF. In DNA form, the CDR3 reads TGCGCCAGCAGCATAGGACAGAACAATGAGCAGTTCTTC.

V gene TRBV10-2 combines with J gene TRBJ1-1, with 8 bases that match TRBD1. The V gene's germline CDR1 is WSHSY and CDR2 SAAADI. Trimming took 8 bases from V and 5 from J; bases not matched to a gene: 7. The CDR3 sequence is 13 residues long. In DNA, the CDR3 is TGCGCCAGCGACAGGGGATATGGTACTGAAGCTTTCTTT. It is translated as CASDRGYGTEAFF.

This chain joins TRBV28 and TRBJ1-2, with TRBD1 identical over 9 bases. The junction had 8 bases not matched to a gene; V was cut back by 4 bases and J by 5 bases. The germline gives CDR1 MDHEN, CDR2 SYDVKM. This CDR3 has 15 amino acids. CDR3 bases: TGTGCCAGCAGTTCTGAAGGACAGGGGAGATATGGCTACACCTTC. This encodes CASSSEGQGRYGYTF.

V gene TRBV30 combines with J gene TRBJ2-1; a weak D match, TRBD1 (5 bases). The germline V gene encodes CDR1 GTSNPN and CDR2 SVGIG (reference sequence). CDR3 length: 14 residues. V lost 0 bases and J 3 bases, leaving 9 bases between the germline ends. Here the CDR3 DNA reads TGTGCCTGGAGTGTTAAGACAGTCTACAATGAGCAGTTCTTC. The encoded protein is CAWSVKTVYNEQFF. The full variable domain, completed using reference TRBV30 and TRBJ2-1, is SQTIHQWPATLVQPVGSPLSLECTVEGTSNPNLYWYRQAAGRGLQLLFYSVGIGQISSEVPQNLSASRPQDRQFILSSKKLLLSDSGFYLCAWSVKTVYNEQFFGPGTRLTVL.

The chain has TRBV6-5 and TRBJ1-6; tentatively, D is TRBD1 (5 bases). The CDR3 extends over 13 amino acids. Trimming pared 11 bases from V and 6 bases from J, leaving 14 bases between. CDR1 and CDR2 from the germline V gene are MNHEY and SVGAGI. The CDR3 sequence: CALRRGSNSPLHF. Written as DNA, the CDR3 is TGTGCCCTAAGGAGGGGAAGTAATTCACCCCTCCACTTT.

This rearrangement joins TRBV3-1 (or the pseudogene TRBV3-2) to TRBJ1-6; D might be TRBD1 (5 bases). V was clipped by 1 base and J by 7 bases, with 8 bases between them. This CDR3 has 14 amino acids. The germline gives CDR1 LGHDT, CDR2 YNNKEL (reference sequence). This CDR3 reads CASSQGQKNSPLHF. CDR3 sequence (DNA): TGTGCCAGCAGCCAAGGACAGAAGAATTCACCCCTCCACTTT.

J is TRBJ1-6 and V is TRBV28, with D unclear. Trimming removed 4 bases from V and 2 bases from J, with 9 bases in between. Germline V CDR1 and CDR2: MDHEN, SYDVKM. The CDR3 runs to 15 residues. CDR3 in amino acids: CASSYGGTYNSPLHF. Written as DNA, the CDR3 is TGTGCCAGCAGTTACGGTGGTACCTATAATTCACCCCTCCACTTT.

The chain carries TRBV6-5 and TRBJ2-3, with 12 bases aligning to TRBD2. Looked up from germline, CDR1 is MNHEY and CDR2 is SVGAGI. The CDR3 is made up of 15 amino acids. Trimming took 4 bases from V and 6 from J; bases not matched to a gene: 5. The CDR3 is CASSSLAGGPDTQYF. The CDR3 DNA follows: TGTGCCAGCAGTTCTCTAGCGGGGGGGCCGGATACGCAGTATTTT.

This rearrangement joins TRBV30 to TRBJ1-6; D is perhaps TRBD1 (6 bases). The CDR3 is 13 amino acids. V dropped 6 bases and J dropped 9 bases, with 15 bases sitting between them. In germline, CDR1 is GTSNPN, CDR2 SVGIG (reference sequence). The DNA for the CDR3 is TGTGCCTGTCGGATAATGGGGGCTTCACCCCTCCACTTT. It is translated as CACRIMGASPLHF.

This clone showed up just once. CDR3 in amino acids: CASSSPPGTGGSGNTIYF. CDR3 DNA sequence: TGTGCCAGCAGCTCACCCCCCGGGACAGGGGGCTCTGGAAACACCATATATTTT. This sequence joins TRBV7-9 and TRBJ1-3; TRBD1 matches 11 bases. J was trimmed by 0 bases and V by 4 bases; bases with no gene match: 8. The CDR3 length is 18 residues. The germline gives CDR1 SEHNR, CDR2 FQNEAQ (reference sequence). Supplemented by reference TRBV7-9 and TRBJ1-3, the full variable domain reads DTGVSQNPRHKITKRGQNVTFRCDPISEHNRLYWYRQTLGQGPEFLTYFQNEAQLEKSRLLSDRFSAERPKGSFSTLEIQRTEQGDSAMYLCASSSPPGTGGSGNTIYFGEGSWLTVV.

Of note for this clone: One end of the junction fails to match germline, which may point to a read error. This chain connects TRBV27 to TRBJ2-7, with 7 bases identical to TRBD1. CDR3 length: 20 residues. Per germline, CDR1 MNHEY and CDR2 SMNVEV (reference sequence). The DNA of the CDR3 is TGTGCCAGCATTTTAGTCGTTAGCGACAGGGAGAATTCCATCCCCTACGAGCAGTACTTC. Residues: CASILVVSDRENSIPYEQYF.

Here the CDR3 DNA reads TGTGCCAGCAGAAGACTAGCGGGTAGCACAGATACGCAGTATTTT. Translated, it gives CASRRLAGSTDTQYF. The gene calls are TRBV6-5 and TRBJ2-3; 10 bases match TRBD2. The CDR3 spans 15 residues. Germline V gives CDR1 MNHEY, CDR2 SVGAGI. The V gene end was trimmed by 6 bases and the J gene end by 0 bases; junction bases not matched to a gene: 3.

This chain's CDR3 is CSASPQAGSQETQYF. The CDR3 DNA reads as TGCAGTGCTAGTCCCCAGGCAGGGTCCCAAGAGACCCAGTACTTC. The V and J genes are TRBV20-1 and TRBJ2-5, with D perhaps matching TRBD1 (5 bases). This CDR3 is built from 15 residues. Trimming took off 3 bases at V and 1 base at J, with 15 bases between the two ends. CDR1 is DFQATT, CDR2 SNEGSKA, per germline (reference sequence).

In DNA, the CDR3 is TGTGCCAGCACGGGGGACGCCAAAAACATTCAGTACTTC. Translation: CASTGDAKNIQYF. This chain uses TRBV2 with TRBJ2-4; tentatively, D is TRBD2 (6 bases). Germline CDR1 reads SNHLY; CDR2 reads FYNNEI. This CDR3 region has 13 residues. V was cut by 7 bases and J by 1 base, with 8 bases left in between.